The 2 T cell receptor beta chains below come from one sample, sequenced in a study of T cell responses to AZD1222 COVID-19 vaccine. Libraries were prepared by immunoSEQ multiplex PCR; TCRdb keeps only in-frame clonotypes and omits some of them. The sample comprises around 120,000 clones, roughly 88% of which are singletons, and approximately 9.6% rests with the top ten. Sequencing was performed on peripheral blood, taken on day 0 of AZD1222 vaccination. These receptor sequences come from an adult in good health.

This chain connects TRBV5-1 to TRBJ1-4; maybe TRBD1 (5 bases). This CDR3 spans 14 amino acids. Germline V gives CDR1 SGHRS, CDR2 YFSETQ. The germline V and J ends were trimmed by 4 bases and 13 bases, with 20 bases remaining between them. The CDR3: CASSQTGTPWRLFF. CDR3 sequence (DNA): TGCGCCAGCAGCCAGACCGGGACCCCTTGGAGACTGTTTTTT.

This clone was detected only a few times. The V and J genes are TRBV7-2 and TRBJ1-2, with a possible D match to TRBD1 (6 bases). V was trimmed by 4 bases and J by 10 bases, leaving 13 bases between them. The length of the CDR3 is 12 residues. Germline CDR1 SGHTA, CDR2 FQGNSA. In DNA form, the CDR3 reads TGTGCCAGCAGCTCGGACAGCCCAGACTACACCTTC. Its protein product is CASSSDSPDYTF.